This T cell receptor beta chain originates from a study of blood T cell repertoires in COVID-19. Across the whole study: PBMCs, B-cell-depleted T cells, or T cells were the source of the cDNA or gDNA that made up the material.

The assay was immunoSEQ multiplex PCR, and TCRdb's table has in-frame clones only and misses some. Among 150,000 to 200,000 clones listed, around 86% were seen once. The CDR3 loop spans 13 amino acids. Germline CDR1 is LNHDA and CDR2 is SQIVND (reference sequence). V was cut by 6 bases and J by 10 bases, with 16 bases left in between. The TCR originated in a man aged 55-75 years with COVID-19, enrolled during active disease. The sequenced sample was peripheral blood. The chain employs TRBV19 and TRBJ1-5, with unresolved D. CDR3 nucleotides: TGTGCCAGTAGCCTAATGAGTTTGTTCCCCCAGCATTTT. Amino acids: CASSLMSLFPQHF.